The present T cell receptor beta chain was sequenced within a study of blood T cell repertoires in COVID-19. This CDR3 region has 15 residues. Trimming stripped 4 bases from V and 0 bases from J, with 9 bases between. CDR1 is LNHNV and CDR2 is YYDKDF in the germline V gene (reference sequence). The protocol was immunoSEQ multiplex PCR, while the TCRdb copy is restricted to in-frame clones and leaves out a portion. This table has about 150,000 clones, roughly 89% appearing once. The chain joins TRBV15 to TRBJ2-2; D gene ambiguous. The sequence derives from a man in his forties or fifties with acute or convalescent COVID-19. Material for sequencing was peripheral blood. CDR3 coding DNA: TGTGCCACCAGCACCCACTACACGAACACCGGGGAGCTGTTTTTT. Its protein is CATSTHYTNTGELFF.